Listed here is a single TCR beta chain. Its antigen is unknown. The record has no base qualities; no much larger clone is one base away. The data stem from a study of a mutant IDH1 vaccine in newly diagnosed glioma (dated by TCRdb to 2020 to 2022). Describing the broader study: Of the approximately 35 treated patients, around 60% were male and 37.5% were female, and a mean age of 40.4 years was recorded. Prior to enrollment, standard therapy consisting of radiotherapy alone, temozolomide alone, or radiochemotherapy with temozolomide had been administered to patients, with the combination being received by most patients. Six visits were used for peripheral blood collection: V03 (baseline), V05, V07, V10, V12 and V13. For exploratory analyses, under 30 treated patients had longitudinal TCRB deep sequencing done wherever samples were available. The paper as a whole reports these results and caveats: Vaccine-induced immune responses across multiple MHC alleles were detected in about 92% of patients. Availability determined which PBMC samples were chosen for TCRB deep sequencing. According to the authors, sample limitations meant that analyses of patient blood samples could not be reproduced. Changes in the top peripheral T cell clonotypes picked up by TCRB sequencing did not appear to be linked to pseudoprogression.

Libraries were prepared through the immunoSEQ multiplex PCR assay. The hsTCRB Kit was used according to the manufacturer's protocol to amplify rearranged TCR beta chain sequences. Sequencing of TCRB libraries was carried out on an Illumina MiSeq. The source study handled its data this way. Demultiplexing, trimming and gene mapping were performed with the kit vendor's proprietary platform. TCRdb took this table from immuneACCESS and kept in-frame rearrangements with V and J called. Such tables lack part of the clones; where checked against another copy, unresolved V genes explain under half of the gap, and the rest is unexplained. V and J calls and clone size come straight from that table; D and trimming were deduced from the DNA. This sample comprises 95,000 to 100,000 clones, around 90% of them detected only once. Less than 0.65% of the sample goes to the ten largest clones. In the paper's terms, the time point label means: baseline, week 1 (first vaccination visit). The sample's treatment or condition label is to be understood as: pre-vaccination baseline after standard-of-care therapy. The donors had newly diagnosed IDH1-mutant astrocytomas of WHO grade 3 or 4 that showed loss of nuclear ATRX. The samples were drawn from NOA16, a multicentre, single-arm, open-label phase I trial in Germany that tested a mutant IDH1 peptide vaccine in humans for the first time. Visit V03 blood draws served as the baseline sample for immunogenicity testing. Genomic DNA for TCRB sequencing was extracted from EDTA blood using the DNeasy Blood and Tissue Kit.

The CDR3 goes from the cysteine to the phenylalanine over 14 residues. The retained sequence is limited to the CDR3, 42 bases, with the frame set at the first base. CDR1 and CDR2 were assigned from the germline V gene as SQVTM and ANQGSEA. V is pruned by 6 bases and J by 0 bases, leaving 5 bases of the junction without a gene match. Recombination linked TRBV29-1 to TRBJ1-3, and 7 junctional nucleotides match TRBD1. The sample consisted of PBMCs, taken from a glioma patient treated with radiotherapy, temozolomide or both. This TCR derives from a woman aged 50 to 60 with glioma. The CDR3 amino acid sequence is: CSVVGQSSGNTIYF. The nucleotides are TGCAGCGTGGTGGGACAGAGCTCTGGAAACACCATATATTTT.